This is a list of T cell receptor beta chains from one sample in a study of shared clonotypes between healthy human individuals. TCRdb keeps only in-frame clones here, not all; method: immunoSEQ multiplex PCR. The sample carries some 360,000 clones, around 79% recorded once. Material: memory CD4+ T cells sorted from blood. The receptor set was obtained from a man aged 30 to 39 in good health. Each CDR3 is given with its conserved first and last residue. The D gene is left open where the match is weak. Not every row has a clone size; where given, it reads once, few, many or a size class.

TRBJ2-3,15,NA,NA,TRBV7-8,TGTGCCAGCAGTTCTGGGCACGGAAGCACAGATACGCAGTATTTT,CASSSGHGSTDTQYF
TRBJ2-4,14,NA,NA,TRBV5-1,TGCGCCAGCACGGTGTTCCCGGAAGGGGACATTCAGTACTTC,CASTVFPEGDIQYF
TRBJ2-1,16,NA,TRBD1,TRBV11-2,TGTGCCAGCAGCTCTCAAGGACAGGGGTACGAGGGTGAGCAGTTCTTC,CASSSQGQGYEGEQFF
TRBJ2-1,11,NA,NA,TRBV10-3,TGTGCCATCAGTAGGGGCATGGAGCAGTTCTTC,CAISRGMEQFF
TRBJ2-2,16,NA,NA,TRBV28,TGTGCCAGCAGTATGCTGCGGGGCTCGGGCACCGGGGAGCTGTTTTTT,CASSMLRGSGTGELFF
TRBJ2-2,15,few,TRBD2,TRBV4-2,TGTGCCAGCAGCCAAGGACTAGCGGGAGCCGGGGAGCTGTTTTTT,CASSQGLAGAGELFF
TRBJ1-1,13,once,NA,TRBV7-9,TGTGCCAGCAGCTTGCAGCTATACACTGAAGCTTTCTTT,CASSLQLYTEAFF
TRBJ2-5,13,NA,TRBD2,TRBV29-1,TGCAGCGTGGGACCGCGGGAGGAGGAGACCCAGTACTTC,CSVGPREEETQYF
TRBJ2-7,12,NA,NA,TRBV29-1,TGCAGCGTTGGCCAAAACTCCTACGAGCAGTACTTC,CSVGQNSYEQYF
TRBJ2-6,15,few,NA,TRBV5-1,TGCGCCAGCAGCTTTCGCCCATCGGGGGCCAACGTCCTGACTTTC,CASSFRPSGANVLTF
TRBJ2-6,17,NA,TRBD2,TRBV28,TGTGCCAGCAGAAGGACTAGCGGGAGGGCTGGGGCCAACGTCCTGACTTTC,CASRRTSGRAGANVLTF
TRBJ2-5,14,NA,TRBD1,TRBV6-1,TGTGCCAGCAGGGGACAGACGCCTATCGGGACCCAGTACTTC,CASRGQTPIGTQYF
TRBJ2-5,13,NA,TRBD2,TRBV7-3,TGTGCCAGCAGCTTGGCGGGAGCGGAGACCCAGTACTTC,CASSLAGAETQYF
TRBJ1-1,16,NA,NA,TRBV18,TGTGCCAGCTCACCGGCTCGTGGGGGCGCGGGAACTGAAGCTTTCTTT,CASSPARGGAGTEAFF
TRBJ2-7,13,NA,TRBD1,TRBV2,TGTGCCAGCAGTGCAGTCGCAGGGGGCGAGCAGTACTTC,CASSAVAGGEQYF
TRBJ2-3,14,NA,TRBD2,TRBV2,TGTGCCAGCGGAGCGGGAGTCTCGACAGATACGCAGTATTTT,CASGAGVSTDTQYF
TRBJ2-7,14,NA,NA,TRBV5-1,TGCGCCAGCAGCCTCCCGGGACAAGGTTACGAGCAGTACTTC,CASSLPGQGYEQYF
TRBJ1-4,15,NA,NA,TRBV11-2,TGTGCCAGCAGCTTGGCTGCAGGGTTTAGTGAAAAACTGTTTTTT,CASSLAAGFSEKLFF
TRBJ1-1,11,NA,NA,TRBV28,TGTGCCAGCAGTGCCGAATTCTTAGCTTTCTTT,CASSAEFLAFF
TRBJ2-2,13,NA,NA,TRBV5-1,TGCGCCAGCAGCTTCGCCTTCACCGGGGAGCTGTTTTTT,CASSFAFTGELFF
TRBJ1-1,14,few,NA,TRBV6-1,TGTGCCTCCTCGTGGGGGGCTTTGAACACTGAAGCTTTCTTT,CASSWGALNTEAFF
TRBJ2-2,14,few,NA,TRBV7-9,TGTGCCAGCAGCTTAGAGGGTTACACCGGGGAGCTGTTTTTT,CASSLEGYTGELFF
TRBJ2-7,13,NA,TRBD1,TRBV7-6,TGTGCCAGCAGCTCAACAGGGGTTAACGAGCAGTACTTC,CASSSTGVNEQYF
TRBJ1-5,14,few,NA,TRBV6-5,TGTGCCAGCAGTTATCAAGGGGGAAGCCAGCCCCAGCATTTT,CASSYQGGSQPQHF
TRBJ2-7,14,NA,NA,TRBV2,TGTGCCAGCAGAGTCCAGGGGAACGCCTACGAGCAGTACTTC,CASRVQGNAYEQYF
TRBJ1-1,15,NA,TRBD1,TRBV7-9,TGTGCCAGCAGCCCCACTACAGGGGGAGACACTGAAGCTTTCTTT,CASSPTTGGDTEAFF
TRBJ2-5,16,NA,TRBD1,TRBV11-2,TGTGCCAGCAGCCCCACGACAGGGGTTGGCCAAGAGACCCAGTACTTC,CASSPTTGVGQETQYF